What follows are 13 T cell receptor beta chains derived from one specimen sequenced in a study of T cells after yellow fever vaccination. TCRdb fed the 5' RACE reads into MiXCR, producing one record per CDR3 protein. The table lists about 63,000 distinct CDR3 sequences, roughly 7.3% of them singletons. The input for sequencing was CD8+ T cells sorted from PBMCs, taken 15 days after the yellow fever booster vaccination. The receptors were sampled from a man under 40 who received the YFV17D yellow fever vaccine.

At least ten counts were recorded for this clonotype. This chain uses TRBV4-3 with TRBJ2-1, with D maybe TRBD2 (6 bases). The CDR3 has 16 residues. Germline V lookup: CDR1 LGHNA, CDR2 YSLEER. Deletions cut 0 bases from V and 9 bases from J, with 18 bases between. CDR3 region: CASSQDLGTLEGEQFF. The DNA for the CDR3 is TGCGCCAGCAGCCAAGATTTAGGGACTTTAGAAGGTGAGCAGTTCTTC.

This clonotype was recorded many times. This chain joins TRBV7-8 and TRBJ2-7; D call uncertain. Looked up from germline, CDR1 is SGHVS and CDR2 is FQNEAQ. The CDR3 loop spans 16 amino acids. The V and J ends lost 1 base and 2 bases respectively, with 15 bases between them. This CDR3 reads CASSLVDNPFTYEQYF. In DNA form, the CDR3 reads TGTGCCAGCAGCTTAGTTGACAATCCCTTTACCTACGAGCAGTACTTC. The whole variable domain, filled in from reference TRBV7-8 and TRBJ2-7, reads GAGVSQSPRYKVAKRGQDVALRCDPISGHVSLFWYQQALGQGPEFLTYFQNEAQLDKSGLPSDRFFAERPEGSVSTLKIQRTQQEDSAVYLCASSLVDNPFTYEQYFGPGTRLTVT.

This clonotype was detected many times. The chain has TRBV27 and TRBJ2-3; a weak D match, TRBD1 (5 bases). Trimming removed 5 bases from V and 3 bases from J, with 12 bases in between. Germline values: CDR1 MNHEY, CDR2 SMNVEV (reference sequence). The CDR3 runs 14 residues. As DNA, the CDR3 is TGTGCCAGCAGTCTTCGACAGTGGACAGATACGCAGTATTTT. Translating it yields CASSLRQWTDTQYF.

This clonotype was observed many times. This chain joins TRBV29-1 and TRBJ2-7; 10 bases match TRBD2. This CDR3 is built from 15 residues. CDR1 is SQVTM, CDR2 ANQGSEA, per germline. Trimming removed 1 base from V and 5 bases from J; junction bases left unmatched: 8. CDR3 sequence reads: CSVEGLSSGRNEQYF. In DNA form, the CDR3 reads TGCAGCGTTGAAGGACTATCTAGCGGGAGAAACGAGCAGTACTTC.

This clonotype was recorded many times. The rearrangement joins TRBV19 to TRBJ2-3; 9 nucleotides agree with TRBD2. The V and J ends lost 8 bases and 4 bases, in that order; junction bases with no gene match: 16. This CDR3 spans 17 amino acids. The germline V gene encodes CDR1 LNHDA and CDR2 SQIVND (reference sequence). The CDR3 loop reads CASSTSRAGGPADTQYF. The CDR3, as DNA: TGTGCCAGTTCCACCTCGCGGGCGGGAGGGCCCGCAGATACGCAGTATTTT.

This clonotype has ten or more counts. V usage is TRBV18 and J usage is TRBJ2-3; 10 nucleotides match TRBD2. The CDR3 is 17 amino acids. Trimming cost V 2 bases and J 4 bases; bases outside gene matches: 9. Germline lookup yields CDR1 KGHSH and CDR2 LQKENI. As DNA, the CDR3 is TGTGCCAGCTCACCAGAGGCAGTAGCGGGAGGTCCAGATACGCAGTATTTT. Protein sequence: CASSPEAVAGGPDTQYF.

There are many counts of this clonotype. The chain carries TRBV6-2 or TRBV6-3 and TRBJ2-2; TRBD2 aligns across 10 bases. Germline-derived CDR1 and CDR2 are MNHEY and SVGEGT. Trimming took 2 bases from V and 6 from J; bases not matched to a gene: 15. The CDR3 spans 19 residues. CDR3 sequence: CASSYASGLAGGRSGELFF. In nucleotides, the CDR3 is TGTGCCAGCAGTTACGCATCGGGGTTAGCGGGAGGAAGGTCCGGGGAGCTGTTTTTT.

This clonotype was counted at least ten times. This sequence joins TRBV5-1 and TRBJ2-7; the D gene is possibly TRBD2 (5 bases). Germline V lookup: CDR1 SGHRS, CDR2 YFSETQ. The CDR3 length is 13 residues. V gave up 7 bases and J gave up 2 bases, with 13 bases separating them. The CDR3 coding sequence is TGCGCCAGCTCCTTCCGGAGGCCCTACGAGCAGTACTTC. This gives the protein CASSFRRPYEQYF. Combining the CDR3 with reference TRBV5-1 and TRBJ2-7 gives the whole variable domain KAGVTQTPRYLIKTRGQQVTLSCSPISGHRSVSWYQQTPGQGLQFLFEYFSETQRNKGNFPGRFSGRQFSNSRSEMNVSTLELGDSALYLCASSFRRPYEQYFGPGTRLTVT.

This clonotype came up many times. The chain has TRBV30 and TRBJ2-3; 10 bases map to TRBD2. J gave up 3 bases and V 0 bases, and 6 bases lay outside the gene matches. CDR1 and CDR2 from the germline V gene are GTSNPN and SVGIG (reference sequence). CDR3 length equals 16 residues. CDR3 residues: CAWSVMLAGETDTQYF. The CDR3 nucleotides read TGTGCCTGGAGTGTAATGCTAGCGGGAGAAACAGATACGCAGTATTTT.

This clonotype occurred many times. The CDR3, as DNA: TGTGCCAGCAGTGACGATCCAGGGGGCCTCACTGAAGCTTTCTTT. Its translation: CASSDDPGGLTEAFF. The J gene is TRBJ1-1, the V gene TRBV6-1, with TRBD1 matching 8 bases. The ends lost 3 bases at V and 4 bases at J; junction bases unmatched: 7. The CDR3 is made up of 15 amino acids. Germline V gives CDR1 MNHNS, CDR2 SASEGT.

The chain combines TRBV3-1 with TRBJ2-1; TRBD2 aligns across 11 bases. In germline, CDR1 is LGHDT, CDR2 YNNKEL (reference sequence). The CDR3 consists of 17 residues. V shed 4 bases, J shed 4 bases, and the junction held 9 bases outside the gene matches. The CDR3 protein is CASSPLLGTSGYNEQFF. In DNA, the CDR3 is TGTGCCAGCAGCCCCCTTCTCGGGACTAGCGGTTACAATGAGCAGTTCTTC.

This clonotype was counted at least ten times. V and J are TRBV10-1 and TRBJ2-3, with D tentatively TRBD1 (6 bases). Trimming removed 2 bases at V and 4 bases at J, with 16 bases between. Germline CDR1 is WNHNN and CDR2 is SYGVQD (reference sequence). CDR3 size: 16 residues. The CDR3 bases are TGCGCCAGCAGTGAGACAGGGCGTTGGGTTGCAGATACGCAGTATTTT. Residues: CASSETGRWVADTQYF.

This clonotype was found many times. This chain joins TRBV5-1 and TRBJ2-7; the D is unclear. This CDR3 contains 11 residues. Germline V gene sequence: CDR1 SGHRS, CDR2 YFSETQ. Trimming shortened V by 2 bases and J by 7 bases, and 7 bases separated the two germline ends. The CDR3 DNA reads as TGCGCCAGCAGCTTCGCGACTGAGCAGTACTTC. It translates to CASSFATEQYF.